This TCR beta chain was observed in a study of T-cell reconstitution after alpha-beta-depleted transplantation in children. This clonotype turned up a few times. Its antigen remains unidentified. Study findings and constraints: In patients about two months after transplant, alpha-beta T cells reportedly arose from several hundred expanded graft clones. From newly produced T cells came most of the T-cell counts and diversity one year after transplant. Recipient T cells and thymic progenitors that survived were the source of the high TCRbeta diversity seen at day 60 in some patients.

The ends were cut back, 1 base at V and 5 bases at J, with 8 bases in the middle. Germline V lookup: CDR1 SGHTA, CDR2 FQGNSA. This CDR3 is built from 13 residues. The TCRbeta library was prepared with unique molecular identifiers. A single record per CDR3 protein comes from TCRdb applying MiXCR to the PCR reads. Among fewer than 250,000 distinct CDR3 sequences listed, about 15% were seen once. The TCR originated in a male patient between 2 and 10 years old who had a stem cell transplant for acute lymphoblastic leukemia, so the T cells may come from the graft donor. Sequencing was performed on PBMCs, mostly from graft donor cells, taken 360 days after TCRalphabeta/CD19-depleted stem cell transplant. The chain is built from TRBV7-2 and TRBJ2-5; D is undetermined. This chain's CDR3 is CASSLEVLETQYF. The CDR3 nucleotides are TGTGCCAGCAGCTTAGAGGTGTTGGAGACCCAGTACTTC.